This T cell receptor (beta chain) was obtained from a study of blood T cells in healthy people across ages. Together with a sample-barcoded 5' primer, a J-beta primer mix was included in a second PCR lasting about 7 to 11 cycles. TCRdb fed the 5' RACE reads into MiXCR, producing one record per CDR3 protein. The repertoire includes roughly 1,000,000 distinct CDR3 sequences, about 25% of them detected once, and around 0.75% sits in the top ten. Per the germline V gene, CDR1 is SGHRS and CDR2 is YFSETQ. V lost 5 bases, J lost 4 bases, and 11 bases stayed unmatched. CDR3 length: 15 amino acids. Collection of 8.5 to 10 milliliters of peripheral blood was performed for each donor. The data also belong to a second study, concerning T cells of mothers and their children. From that study: Material was donated by three healthy Caucasian mothers and their six children.

Sequenced sample: blood. The chain uses TRBV5-1 and TRBJ2-5, with TRBD1 matching over 7 bases. This TCR came from a girl aged 2 to 10 in good health. CDR3 sequence reads: CASRATGALGETQYF. CDR3 nucleotides: TGCGCCAGCAGAGCCACAGGGGCCTTGGGAGAGACCCAGTACTTC. The full variable domain, its missing parts supplied by reference TRBV5-1 and TRBJ2-5, is KAGVTQTPRYLIKTRGQQVTLSCSPISGHRSVSWYQQTPGQGLQFLFEYFSETQRNKGNFPGRFSGRQFSNSRSEMNVSTLELGDSALYLCASRATGALGETQYFGPGTRLLVL.